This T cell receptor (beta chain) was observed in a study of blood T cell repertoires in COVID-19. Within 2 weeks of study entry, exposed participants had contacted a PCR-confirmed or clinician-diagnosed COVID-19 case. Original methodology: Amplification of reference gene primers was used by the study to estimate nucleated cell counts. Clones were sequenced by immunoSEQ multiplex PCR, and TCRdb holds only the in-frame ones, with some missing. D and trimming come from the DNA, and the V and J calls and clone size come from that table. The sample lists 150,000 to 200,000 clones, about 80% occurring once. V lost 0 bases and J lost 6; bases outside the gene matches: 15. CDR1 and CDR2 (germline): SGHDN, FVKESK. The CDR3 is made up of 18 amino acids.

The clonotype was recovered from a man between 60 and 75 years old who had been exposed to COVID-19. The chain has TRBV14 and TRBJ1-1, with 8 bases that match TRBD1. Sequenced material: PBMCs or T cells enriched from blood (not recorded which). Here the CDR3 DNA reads TGTGCCAGCAGCCAAGATGTCCAGGGGGCGCTTTTTAAAGCTGAAGCTTTCTTT. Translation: CASSQDVQGALFKAEAFF.